A selection of T cell receptor beta chains follows, all from one sample in a study of technical replicates of blood from several donors. The repertoire was sequenced with immunoSEQ multiplex PCR; TCRdb's copy has only in-frame clones and lacks some. The sample lists 40,000 to 60,000 clones, roughly 84% occurring once. The sequencing sample was made of PBMCs. The receptors were gathered from a human donor in good health. Some clones in this sample may be carry-over from other donors' samples. Each CDR3 is given with its conserved first and last residue. D genes are given only for firm matches. Size tells how often a clone was seen (once, few, many) or the class of an expanded clone, and some rows leave it out.

abundance: NA; j_gene: TRBJ1-2; d_gene: TRBD1; v_gene: TRBV5-1; CDR3aa: CASSSRTGGGYGYTF; CDR3nt: TGCGCCAGCAGCTCACGGACAGGGGGCGGCTATGGCTACACCTTC
abundance: few; j_gene: TRBJ1-1; d_gene: NA; v_gene: TRBV16; CDR3aa: CASARSQPNTEAFF; CDR3nt: TGTGCCAGCGCCAGGTCCCAGCCGAACACTGAAGCTTTCTTT
abundance: once; j_gene: TRBJ2-4; d_gene: NA; v_gene: TRBV5-1; CDR3aa: CASSPGDRPGAKNIQYF; CDR3nt: TGCGCCAGCAGCCCGGGAGACCGCCCGGGAGCCAAAAACATTCAGTACTTC
abundance: NA; j_gene: TRBJ1-1; d_gene: NA; v_gene: TRBV6-5; CDR3aa: CASSSWASDDPEAFF; CDR3nt: TGTGCCAGCAGTTCATGGGCCTCTGACGACCCTGAAGCTTTCTTT
abundance: NA; j_gene: TRBJ2-3; d_gene: NA; v_gene: TRBV5-1; CDR3aa: CASTKGGAADTQYF; CDR3nt: TGCGCCAGCACCAAGGGGGGGGCGGCAGATACGCAGTATTTT
abundance: NA; j_gene: TRBJ1-2; d_gene: TRBD1; v_gene: TRBV6-4; CDR3aa: CASSDSTGSRGYTF; CDR3nt: TGTGCCAGCAGTGACTCGACAGGGTCTCGTGGCTACACCTTC
abundance: NA; j_gene: TRBJ2-1; d_gene: NA; v_gene: TRBV9; CDR3aa: CASSVDLGGLEQFF; CDR3nt: TGTGCCAGCAGCGTAGATCTTGGAGGACTAGAGCAGTTCTTC
abundance: NA; j_gene: TRBJ2-7; d_gene: TRBD2; v_gene: TRBV5-1; CDR3aa: CASSLSGGTTYEQYF; CDR3nt: TGCGCCAGCAGCTTATCGGGGGGAACCACCTACGAGCAGTACTTC
abundance: once; j_gene: TRBJ2-7; d_gene: TRBD2; v_gene: TRBV2; CDR3aa: CASRLGRGPRLEQYF; CDR3nt: TGTGCCAGCAGATTGGGGAGGGGCCCCCGGCTCGAGCAGTACTTC
abundance: NA; j_gene: TRBJ1-6; d_gene: TRBD1; v_gene: TRBV27; CDR3aa: CASSPRSGGNSPLHF; CDR3nt: TGTGCCAGCAGCCCTAGGTCAGGGGGTAATTCACCCCTCCACTTT
abundance: NA; j_gene: TRBJ2-1; d_gene: TRBD2; v_gene: TRBV6-5; CDR3aa: CASSYAGGPFGNEQFF; CDR3nt: TGTGCCAGCAGTTACGCGGGGGGCCCTTTCGGCAATGAGCAGTTCTTC
abundance: NA; j_gene: TRBJ2-1; d_gene: NA; v_gene: TRBV9; CDR3aa: CASTQGSSYNEQFF; CDR3nt: TGTGCCAGCACACAGGGAAGCTCCTACAATGAGCAGTTCTTC
abundance: NA; j_gene: TRBJ2-1; d_gene: NA; v_gene: TRBV30; CDR3aa: CVGEDQLNEQFF; CDR3nt: TGCGTCGGGGAGGACCAGTTAAATGAGCAGTTCTTC
abundance: NA; j_gene: TRBJ2-7; d_gene: NA; v_gene: TRBV9; CDR3aa: CASSLRDTLYYEQYF; CDR3nt: TGTGCCAGCAGCCTTCGGGACACATTATACTACGAGCAGTACTTC
abundance: NA; j_gene: TRBJ2-1; d_gene: NA; v_gene: TRBV7-2; CDR3aa: CASSLDGGQGQFF; CDR3nt: TGTGCCAGCAGCCTTGACGGGGGGCAAGGGCAGTTCTTC
abundance: NA; j_gene: TRBJ1-2; d_gene: TRBD1; v_gene: TRBV30; CDR3aa: CAWSNRGSGYTF; CDR3nt: TGTGCCTGGTCGAACAGGGGAAGTGGCTACACCTTC
abundance: NA; j_gene: TRBJ1-6; d_gene: NA; v_gene: TRBV19; CDR3aa: CASSDLKSENSPLHF; CDR3nt: TGTGCCAGTAGTGACCTTAAGAGCGAGAATTCACCCCTCCACTTT
abundance: NA; j_gene: TRBJ1-3; d_gene: NA; v_gene: TRBV30; CDR3aa: CAGLPRGNTIYF; CDR3nt: TGTGCCGGACTCCCACGTGGAAACACCATATATTTT
abundance: NA; j_gene: TRBJ2-7; d_gene: NA; v_gene: TRBV2; CDR3aa: CASSGGVSGVPYEQYF; CDR3nt: TGTGCCAGCAGTGGAGGGGTTAGCGGAGTCCCCTACGAGCAGTACTTC
abundance: NA; j_gene: TRBJ1-5; d_gene: NA; v_gene: TRBV29-1; CDR3aa: CSVEIGGDEPQHF; CDR3nt: TGCAGCGTTGAAATTGGGGGGGATGAGCCCCAGCATTTT
abundance: NA; j_gene: TRBJ1-4; d_gene: NA; v_gene: TRBV4-1; CDR3aa: CASSPDRVNEKLFF; CDR3nt: TGCGCCAGCAGCCCGGACAGAGTGAATGAAAAACTGTTTTTT
abundance: NA; j_gene: TRBJ2-7; d_gene: NA; v_gene: TRBV27; CDR3aa: CASSFRPLGQADEQYF; CDR3nt: TGTGCCAGCAGTTTTAGGCCCCTGGGGCAGGCTGACGAGCAGTACTTC
abundance: NA; j_gene: TRBJ1-2; d_gene: NA; v_gene: TRBV2; CDR3aa: CASSEKQGPYGYTF; CDR3nt: TGTGCCAGCAGTGAAAAACAGGGACCCTATGGCTACACCTTC
abundance: NA; j_gene: TRBJ1-6; d_gene: TRBD1; v_gene: TRBV5-6; CDR3aa: CASSAHRGAENSPLHF; CDR3nt: TGTGCCAGCAGCGCACACAGGGGGGCGGAGAATTCACCCCTCCACTTT
abundance: NA; j_gene: TRBJ2-7; d_gene: TRBD1; v_gene: TRBV5-1; CDR3aa: CASSSGTGAAHEQYF; CDR3nt: TGCGCCAGCAGCTCGGGAACAGGGGCCGCCCACGAGCAGTACTTC
abundance: NA; j_gene: TRBJ2-5; d_gene: NA; v_gene: TRBV7-3; CDR3aa: CASSLGGAQETQYF; CDR3nt: TGTGCCAGCAGCTTAGGGGGGGCCCAAGAGACCCAGTACTTC
abundance: NA; j_gene: TRBJ2-3; d_gene: NA; v_gene: TRBV19; CDR3aa: CASSIRAGSTDTQYF; CDR3nt: TGTGCCAGTAGTATTAGGGCGGGAAGCACAGATACGCAGTATTTT
abundance: NA; j_gene: TRBJ2-3; d_gene: NA; v_gene: TRBV10-3; CDR3aa: CAIKPLGQSRTDTQYF; CDR3nt: TGTGCCATCAAACCCTTGGGCCAGTCCCGCACAGATACGCAGTATTTT
abundance: NA; j_gene: TRBJ2-7; d_gene: TRBD2; v_gene: TRBV4-1; CDR3aa: CASRQREGSSYEQYF; CDR3nt: TGCGCCAGCAGACAGCGGGAGGGGAGCTCCTACGAGCAGTACTTC
abundance: NA; j_gene: TRBJ2-7; d_gene: NA; v_gene: TRBV5-6; CDR3aa: CASSQNYEQYF; CDR3nt: TGTGCCAGCAGCCAGAACTACGAGCAGTACTTC
abundance: few; j_gene: TRBJ1-2; d_gene: NA; v_gene: TRBV5-1; CDR3aa: CASSLDRFYGYTF; CDR3nt: TGCGCCAGCAGCTTGGACCGGTTCTATGGCTACACCTTC
abundance: NA; j_gene: TRBJ1-2; d_gene: NA; v_gene: TRBV18; CDR3aa: CASSLLRQDVPYGYTF; CDR3nt: TGTGCCAGCTCACTCCTAAGACAGGACGTGCCCTACGGCTACACCTTC
abundance: NA; j_gene: TRBJ1-5; d_gene: TRBD1; v_gene: TRBV4-3; CDR3aa: CASSQETGGTTNQPQHF; CDR3nt: TGCGCCAGCAGCCAAGAAACAGGGGGCACTACAAATCAGCCCCAGCATTTT
abundance: NA; j_gene: TRBJ1-2; d_gene: NA; v_gene: TRBV7-8; CDR3aa: CASSLEQGAYGYTF; CDR3nt: TGTGCCAGCAGCTTAGAACAGGGTGCCTATGGCTACACCTTC
abundance: NA; j_gene: TRBJ2-2; d_gene: NA; v_gene: TRBV7-9; CDR3aa: CASSLARGINTGELFF; CDR3nt: TGTGCCAGCAGCTTAGCACGCGGCATAAACACCGGGGAGCTGTTTTTT
abundance: NA; j_gene: TRBJ2-7; d_gene: NA; v_gene: TRBV13; CDR3aa: CASSSTSRHNYEQYF; CDR3nt: TGTGCCAGCAGCTCCACTAGCCGGCACAACTACGAGCAGTACTTC
abundance: NA; j_gene: TRBJ1-2; d_gene: TRBD1; v_gene: TRBV27; CDR3aa: CASSWGQGAPGGYTF; CDR3nt: TGTGCCAGCAGTTGGGGACAGGGGGCTCCAGGGGGCTACACCTTC
abundance: NA; j_gene: TRBJ2-3; d_gene: NA; v_gene: TRBV7-8; CDR3aa: CASSLGSKDTQYF; CDR3nt: TGTGCCAGCAGCTTAGGTAGCAAAGATACGCAGTATTTT
abundance: NA; j_gene: TRBJ1-6; d_gene: NA; v_gene: TRBV9; CDR3aa: CASSVGGQYNSPLHF; CDR3nt: TGTGCCAGCAGCGTAGGAGGACAGTATAATTCACCCCTCCACTTT
abundance: NA; j_gene: TRBJ2-7; d_gene: NA; v_gene: TRBV4-3; CDR3aa: CASSQDEGAYEQYF; CDR3nt: TGCGCCAGCAGCCAAGATGAGGGGGCCTACGAGCAGTACTTC
abundance: NA; j_gene: TRBJ1-6; d_gene: NA; v_gene: TRBV6-6; CDR3aa: CASSFSGANSPLHF; CDR3nt: TGTGCCAGCAGTTTTTCGGGAGCGAATTCACCCCTCCACTTT
abundance: NA; j_gene: TRBJ2-1; d_gene: NA; v_gene: TRBV21-1; CDR3aa: CASSPIRRVVYNEQFF; CDR3nt: TGTGCCAGCAGTCCTATCCGGCGGGTCGTCTACAATGAGCAGTTCTTC